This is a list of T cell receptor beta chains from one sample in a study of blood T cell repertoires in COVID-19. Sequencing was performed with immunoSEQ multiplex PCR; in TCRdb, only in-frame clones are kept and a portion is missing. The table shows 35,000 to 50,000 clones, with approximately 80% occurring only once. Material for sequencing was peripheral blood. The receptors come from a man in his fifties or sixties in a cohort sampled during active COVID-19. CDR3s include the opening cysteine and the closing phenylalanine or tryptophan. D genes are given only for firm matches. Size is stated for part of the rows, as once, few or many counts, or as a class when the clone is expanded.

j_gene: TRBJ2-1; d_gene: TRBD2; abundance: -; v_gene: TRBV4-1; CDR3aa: CASSSSGPYNEQFF; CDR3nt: TGCGCCAGCAGCTCTAGCGGACCCTACAATGAGCAGTTCTTC
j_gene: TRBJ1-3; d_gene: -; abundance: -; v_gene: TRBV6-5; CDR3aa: CASGQHSSGNTIYF; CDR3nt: TGTGCCAGCGGGCAGCACAGCTCTGGAAACACCATATATTTT
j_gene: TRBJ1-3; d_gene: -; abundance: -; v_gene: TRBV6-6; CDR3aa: CASSYGTDGNTIYF; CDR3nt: TGTGCCAGCAGTTACGGCACAGATGGAAACACCATATATTTT
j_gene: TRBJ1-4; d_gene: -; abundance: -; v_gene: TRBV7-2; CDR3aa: CASSLGGVGRNEKLFF; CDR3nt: TGTGCCAGCAGCTTAGGAGGGGTTGGGAGGAATGAAAAACTGTTTTTT
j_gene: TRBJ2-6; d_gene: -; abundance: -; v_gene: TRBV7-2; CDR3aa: CASSLASGANVLTF; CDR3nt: TGTGCCAGCAGCTTGGCCTCTGGGGCCAACGTCCTGACTTTC
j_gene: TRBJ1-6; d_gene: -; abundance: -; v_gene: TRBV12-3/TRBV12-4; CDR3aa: CASRETERSPLHF; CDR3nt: TGTGCCAGCAGGGAGACAGAGCGATCACCCCTCCACTTT
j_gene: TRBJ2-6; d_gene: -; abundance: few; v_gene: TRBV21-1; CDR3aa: CASSGRLNSGANVLTF; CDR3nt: TGTGCCAGCAGCGGGAGACTAAACTCTGGGGCCAACGTCCTGACTTTC
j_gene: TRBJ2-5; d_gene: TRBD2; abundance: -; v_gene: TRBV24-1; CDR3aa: CATSDPRLAGGQETQYF; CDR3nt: TGTGCCACCAGTGACCCCCGACTAGCGGGAGGTCAAGAGACCCAGTACTTC
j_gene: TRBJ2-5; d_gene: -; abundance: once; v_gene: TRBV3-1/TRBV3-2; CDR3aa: CASSRLETQYF; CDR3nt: TGTGCCAGCAGTCGACTGGAGACCCAGTACTTC
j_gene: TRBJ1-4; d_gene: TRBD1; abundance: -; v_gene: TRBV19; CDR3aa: CASRDRGSANEKLFF; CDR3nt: TGTGCCAGTCGGGACAGGGGCAGCGCTAATGAAAAACTGTTTTTT
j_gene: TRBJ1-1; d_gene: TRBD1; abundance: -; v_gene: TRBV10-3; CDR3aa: CAISESHRGEAFF; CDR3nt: TGTGCCATCAGTGAATCCCACAGGGGTGAAGCTTTCTTT
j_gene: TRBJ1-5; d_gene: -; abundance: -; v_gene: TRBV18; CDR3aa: CASSPNGPSLNQPQHF; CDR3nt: TGTGCCAGCTCACCCAATGGGCCCTCCCTTAATCAGCCCCAGCATTTT
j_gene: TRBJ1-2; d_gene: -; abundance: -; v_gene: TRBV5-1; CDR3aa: CASSLATGTTNYGYTF; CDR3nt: TGCGCCAGCAGCTTGGCGACAGGTACTACGAACTATGGCTACACCTTC
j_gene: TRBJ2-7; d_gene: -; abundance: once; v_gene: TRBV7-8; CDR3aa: CASSLRDLKQYF; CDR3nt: TGTGCCAGCAGCCTAAGAGATCTGAAGCAGTACTTC
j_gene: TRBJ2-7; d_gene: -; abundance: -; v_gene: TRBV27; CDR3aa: CASKRDGITYEQYF; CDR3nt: TGTGCCAGCAAAAGAGACGGGATTACCTACGAGCAGTACTTC
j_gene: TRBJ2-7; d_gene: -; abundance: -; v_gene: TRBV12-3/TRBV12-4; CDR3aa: CASSQEGGEQYF; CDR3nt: TGTGCCAGCAGCCAAGAGGGCGGGGAGCAGTACTTC
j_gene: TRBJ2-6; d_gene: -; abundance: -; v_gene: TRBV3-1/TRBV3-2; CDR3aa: CASSRGQGSTGANVLTF; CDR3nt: TGTGCCAGCAGCCGGGGCCAGGGTTCGACTGGGGCCAACGTCCTGACTTTC
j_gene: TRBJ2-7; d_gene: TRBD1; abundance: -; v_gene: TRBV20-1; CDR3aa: CSATGQGEQYF; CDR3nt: TGCAGTGCAACCGGACAGGGCGAGCAGTACTTC